This is a list of T cell receptor beta chains from one sample in a study of blood T cells in healthy people across ages. TCRdb reprocessed the 5' RACE reads via MiXCR and lists one record per CDR3 protein. The sample has nearly 800,000 distinct CDR3 sequences, approximately 53% seen once. The sample taken for sequencing was blood. The receptors stem from a man aged 40-49 years in good health. The conserved cysteine and the conserved F or W are not part of the CDR3 here.

TRBJ2-5,TRBV11-2,ASSPPLLETQY
TRBJ2-1,TRBV4-3,ASSQELGFSSYNEQF
TRBJ2-4,TRBV3-1,ASTQQGRGNIQY
NA,TRBV29-1,SVVSPVESGETQY
TRBJ2-2,TRBV28,ASKEYTGELF
TRBJ1-3,TRBV7-2,ASSSQGVKNFSSGNTIY
TRBJ1-1,TRBV6-2/TRBV6-3,ASSYSFGTGNTEAF
TRBJ2-7,TRBV6-1,ASSRGQGRSYEQY
TRBJ2-2,TRBV27,ASSNLAEGLSGELF
TRBJ2-5,TRBV9,ASSVGQYQETQY
TRBJ2-6,TRBV4-2,ASSQDSGANVLT
TRBJ2-1,TRBV29-1,SVGDRGEWDEQF
TRBJ2-1,TRBV27,ASSLDRVGNEQF
NA,TRBV5-1,ASNAGSSYNEQY
TRBJ2-5,TRBV4-1,ASSQDLGPNPKETQY
TRBJ2-5,TRBV20-1,SAPNGLAGGKTQY
TRBJ1-2,TRBV28,ASNSEPNYGYT
TRBJ1-5,TRBV20-1,SARTSAGTGYNQPQH
TRBJ2-7,TRBV20-1,SARPPVSSYEQY
TRBJ1-2,TRBV6-1,ASSATKLSRDLNYGYT
TRBJ2-2,TRBV6-5,ASRAEVPGELF
TRBJ1-2,TRBV27,ASSLSQDTGYT
TRBJ2-2,TRBV4-2,ASTLSQGDTGELF
TRBJ1-4,TRBV28,ASSPTGSNEKLF